This T cell receptor beta chain is from a study of blood T cell repertoires in COVID-19 (dated by TCRdb to the early 2020s). Background on the whole study: Samples from collaborators originated in the United States, Italy and Spain and spanned both the acute and convalescent phases of COVID-19. The prospective study material was composed of cDNA or gDNA derived from T cells, B-cell-depleted T cells, or PBMCs. Deeply sampled blood TCRbeta repertoires from subjects exposed to, actively infected with, or recovered from COVID-19 were included in the dataset. The repertoires were released in a freely available public database meant as a resource for research on the immune response to SARS-CoV-2. Samples were obtained from the ongoing ImmuneRACE study (first 160 participants) and from over 1,000 subjects provided by 6 global collaborators. Nearly every sample came with metadata listing a de-identified subject ID, COVID-19 status, age in years and sex. Where HLA class I and class II types were available, the types were taken from metadata supplied by the sample provider, not from assay-based typing. Overall results and qualifications from the work: How much clinical and demographic metadata was included differed by source and by participant, and the metadata was provided uncurated.

The immunoSEQ Assay, a bias-controlled multiplex PCR, was used to amplify TCRbeta CDR3 regions from genomic DNA. Per the original workflow: Within the assay, amplification of reference gene primers was used to estimate how many nucleated cells each sample contained. Sequence reads were collapsed and filtered to measure the absolute abundance of every unique TCRbeta CDR3 rearrangement. For each sample, productive Simpson clonality was calculated as the square root of Simpson's diversity index over productive rearrangements. TCRdb carries this immuneACCESS record with in-frame sequences only. Its versions omit some clonotypes, under half of them owing to an unresolved V gene in the studies checked, with the rest unexplained. V and J calls and clone size follow that table, whereas D and trimming were derived from the DNA. The sample data list roughly 340,000 clones, and roughly 90% of these were observed just once. About 2.9% of the sample is held by the ten biggest clonotypes.

Sequences LNHDA (CDR1) and SQIVND (CDR2) are obtained from the germline V gene (reference sequence). The CDR3 spans 14 residues, from the cysteine through the phenylalanine. Left in the record is the CDR3 DNA by itself, 42 bases read in frame from the first base. The junction carries 11 bases between V and J, which are trimmed by 3 bases and 3 bases respectively. In Seattle, one collaborating source enrolled patients while the infection was active and tracked those patients longitudinally over the course of disease. The collaborating institutions used their own protocols to collect whole blood in K2EDTA tubes. For TCRbeta analysis, collaborators shipped samples in one of three forms: frozen whole blood, isolated PBMCs, or DNA extracted from either of those sample types. Concerning this clone itself: What antigen it recognizes has not been identified. Within one base of it there is no much larger clone, and no base qualities were kept.

Sample: peripheral blood. This sequence originates from a woman aged 25 to 39 with COVID-19, enrolled during active disease. The chain was built from TRBV19 and TRBJ1-2, with the D gene not clear enough to name. The DNA is as follows: TGTGCCAGTAGTATCAACTACCCGTACTATGGCTACACCTTC. Translated, this is CASSINYPYYGYTF. Outside the CDR3, residues come from the reference TRBV19 and TRBJ1-2 proteins, so the full variable domain is: DGGITQSPKYLFRKEGQNVTLSCEQNLNHDAMYWYRQDPGQGLRLIYYSQIVNDFQKGDIAEGYSVSREKKESFPLTVTSAQKNPTAFYLCASSINYPYYGYTFGSGTRLTVV.